One and the same sample provided the 17 T cell receptor beta chains below, sequenced in a study of beta chain features in type 1 diabetes. The authors reverse transcribed all of the isolated RNA, so sequencing captured expressed TCRB transcripts. Data came from immunoSEQ multiplex PCR; TCRdb stores just in-frame clones and leaves some out. The table has about 150,000 clones, roughly 8% seen once. General observations from the study: In every one of the four CD4+ subsets, TCRB CDR3s were moderately but significantly shorter in Type 1 diabetes patients.

No antigen is known for these receptors. The sequenced sample was central memory CD4+ T cells from blood. The source of these receptors is a woman aged 40-49 years with type 1 diabetes.

CDR3 region: CASKPEGFGYTF. The CDR3 DNA sequence: TGTGCCAGTAAACCGGAGGGGTTTGGCTACACCTTC. J is TRBJ1-2 and V is TRBV19; D is possibly TRBD1 (5 bases). Per the germline V gene, CDR1 is LNHDA and CDR2 is SQIVND (reference sequence). The CDR3 spans 12 residues. The V gene lost 7 bases and the J gene lost 7 bases, with 13 bases spanning the gap.

This rearrangement joins TRBV28 to TRBJ1-1; 7 positions agree with TRBD1. The V gene's germline CDR1 is MDHEN and CDR2 SYDVKM. This CDR3 region has 13 residues. The V and J ends lost 10 bases and 9 bases, in that order; junction bases with no gene match: 14. The chain's CDR3 is CATVLTGYRKAFF. In DNA, the CDR3 is TGTGCCACCGTCCTGACAGGGTATCGCAAAGCTTTCTTT. The full variable domain, with the rest looked up from reference TRBV28 and TRBJ1-1, is DVKVTQSSRYLVKRTGEKVFLECVQDMDHENMFWYRQDPGLGLRLIYFSYDVKMKEKGDIPEGYSVSREKKERFSLILESASTNQTSMYLCATVLTGYRKAFFGQGTRLTVV.

This clone occurred a few times. The chain couples TRBV5-1 to TRBJ2-7, with 7 bases that match TRBD1. From germline, CDR1 is SGHRS and CDR2 YFSETQ. The CDR3 is 13 amino acids. Trimming took 3 bases from V and 3 from J; bases not matched to a gene: 3. CDR3 sequence (DNA): TGCGCCAGCAGCTGGGACAGTCGCTACGAGCAGTACTTC. Residues: CASSWDSRYEQYF.

This clone was observed at least ten times. The CDR3 sequence: CASSQDRNTEAFF. CDR3 nucleotides: TGTGCCAGCAGCCAAGACAGGAACACTGAAGCTTTCTTT. The chain employs TRBV5-6 and TRBJ1-1; a possible D gene is TRBD1 (5 bases). This CDR3 has 13 residues. Trimming removed 4 bases at V and 1 base at J, with 8 bases between. The V gene's germline CDR1 is SGHDT and CDR2 YYEEEE.

The chain recombines TRBV4-3 with TRBJ1-1, with 8 bases matching TRBD1. Germline trimming cut 1 base from V and 0 bases from J; bases unmatched to any gene: 7. The CDR3 contains 17 residues. Germline-derived CDR1 and CDR2 are LGHNA and YSLEER. The CDR3 reads CASSQGTGRDMNTEAFF. DNA for the CDR3: TGCGCCAGCAGCCAAGGGACAGGGAGGGATATGAACACTGAAGCTTTCTTT.

The gene calls are TRBV7-9 and TRBJ1-2, with TRBD1 matching 9 bases. This CDR3 is 13 amino acids long. Germline-derived CDR1 and CDR2 are SEHNR and FQNEAQ (reference sequence). Unmatched junction bases numbered 4, after V lost 5 bases and J lost 6 bases. Here the CDR3 DNA reads TGTGCCAGCAGCAGGACAGGGGCAGATGGCTACACCTTC. The encoded protein is CASSRTGADGYTF.

The chain links TRBV7-2 to TRBJ2-5, with TRBD2 matching over 10 bases. The CDR3 is 14 residues long. V dropped 7 bases and J dropped 4; count of bases not matched to a gene: 6. CDR1 and CDR2 (germline): SGHTA, FQGNSA. The CDR3 DNA follows: TGTGCCAGCACCAGGACTAGCGGTATAGAGACCCAGTACTTC. It codes for CASTRTSGIETQYF.

V gene TRBV28 combines with J gene TRBJ2-7; D gene ambiguous. The CDR3 totals 12 residues. The germline gives CDR1 MDHEN, CDR2 SYDVKM. V was pared by 8 bases and J by 5 bases, with 13 bases between. CDR3: CASSELKDEQYF. Here the CDR3 DNA reads TGTGCCAGCTCGGAGCTAAAGGACGAGCAGTACTTC.

As regards this clone: At one end the junction does not follow the germline gene, possibly because of a read error. The J gene is TRBJ2-7, the V gene TRBV10-3; TRBD2 is a possible D gene (6 bases). Looked up from germline, CDR1 is ENHRY and CDR2 is SYGVKD. This CDR3 is built from 16 residues. The CDR3 nucleotides are TGTGCCAGCAGTTCCGTTGGGATCGGGACTCCCTACGAGCAGTACTTC. Its protein is CASSSVGIGTPYEQYF.

This clone came up a few times. The V and J genes are TRBV4-3 and TRBJ2-5, with TRBD2 matching over 8 bases. Germline CDR1 and CDR2: LGHNA and YSLEER. The length of the CDR3 is 19 residues. V lost 0 bases and J lost 4; bases outside the gene matches: 16. DNA for the CDR3: TGCGCCAGCAGCCAAGACTTTAGCGGGACCTCCCCCCGGGGAGAGACCCAGTACTTC. This codes for CASSQDFSGTSPRGETQYF.

The rearrangement links TRBV7-2 to TRBJ1-1; D call uncertain. From germline, CDR1 is SGHTA and CDR2 FQGNSA. The V gene lost 3 bases and the J gene lost 1 base, with 12 bases spanning the gap. This CDR3 contains 15 residues. Here the CDR3 reads CASSFVGGGNTEAFF. Here the CDR3 DNA reads TGTGCCAGCAGCTTTGTAGGAGGAGGGAACACTGAAGCTTTCTTT.

This clone was counted a few times. This rearrangement joins TRBV7-2 to TRBJ1-4; 9 bases map to TRBD1. V shed 3 bases, J shed 7 bases, and the junction held 6 bases outside the gene matches. The germline V gene encodes CDR1 SGHTA and CDR2 FQGNSA. CDR3 length: 15 residues. The chain's CDR3 is CASSFDRGGFEKLFF. DNA of the CDR3: TGTGCCAGCAGCTTTGACAGGGGGGGGTTTGAAAAACTGTTTTTT.

The V and J genes are TRBV4-1 and TRBJ2-2; D is unresolved. Per germline, CDR1 MGHRA and CDR2 YSYEKL. The CDR3 has 12 amino acids. Deletions cut 2 bases from V and 8 bases from J, with 6 bases between. The DNA for the CDR3 is TGCGCCAGCAGCCAATATTCGGGGGAGCTGTTTTTT. Protein product: CASSQYSGELFF.

The chain couples TRBV7-3 to TRBJ2-3; tentative D call: TRBD2 (6 bases). Germline V gene sequence: CDR1 SGHTA, CDR2 FQGTGA. The V and J ends lost 5 bases and 6 bases respectively, with 9 bases between them. CDR3 length: 12 residues. CDR3 coding DNA: TGTGCCAGCAGCCCTGGAGGGGATACGCAGTATTTT. This codes for CASSPGGDTQYF. Using reference TRBV7-3 and TRBJ2-3 for the parts outside the CDR3, the full variable domain is GAGVSQTPSNKVTEKGKYVELRCDPISGHTALYWYRQSLGQGPEFLIYFQGTGAADDSGLPNDRFFAVRPEGSVSTLKIQRTERGDSAVYLCASSPGGDTQYFGPGTRLTVL.

The chain combines TRBV15 with TRBJ2-7, with no clear D. The CDR3 spans 14 residues. Germline assignment: CDR1 LNHNV and CDR2 YYDKDF (reference sequence). V shed 1 base and J shed 5 bases, with 12 bases lying between them. CDR3 bases: TGTGCCACCAGCAGAGCGGCTAGAGGAGACGAGCAGTACTTC. Amino acids: CATSRAARGDEQYF.

V and J are TRBV5-4 and TRBJ2-6, with TRBD1 matching 9 bases. CDR3 length: 17 residues. Per the germline V gene, CDR1 is SGHNT and CDR2 is YYREEE (reference sequence). V lost 2 bases, J lost 0 bases, and 3 bases stayed unmatched. The CDR3 sequence: CASSFGTGSSGANVLTF. The DNA of the CDR3 is TGTGCCAGCAGCTTCGGGACAGGGTCCTCTGGGGCCAACGTCCTGACTTTC.

The chain combines TRBV7-8 with TRBJ2-1; possibly TRBD2 for D (5 bases). Germline V CDR1 and CDR2: SGHVS, FQNEAQ. V lost 5 bases, J lost 3 bases, and 8 bases lay in between. This CDR3 comprises 13 residues. The CDR3, as DNA: TGTGCCAGCAGCCTAGACTACTACAATGAGCAGTTCTTC. Amino acid sequence: CASSLDYYNEQFF.